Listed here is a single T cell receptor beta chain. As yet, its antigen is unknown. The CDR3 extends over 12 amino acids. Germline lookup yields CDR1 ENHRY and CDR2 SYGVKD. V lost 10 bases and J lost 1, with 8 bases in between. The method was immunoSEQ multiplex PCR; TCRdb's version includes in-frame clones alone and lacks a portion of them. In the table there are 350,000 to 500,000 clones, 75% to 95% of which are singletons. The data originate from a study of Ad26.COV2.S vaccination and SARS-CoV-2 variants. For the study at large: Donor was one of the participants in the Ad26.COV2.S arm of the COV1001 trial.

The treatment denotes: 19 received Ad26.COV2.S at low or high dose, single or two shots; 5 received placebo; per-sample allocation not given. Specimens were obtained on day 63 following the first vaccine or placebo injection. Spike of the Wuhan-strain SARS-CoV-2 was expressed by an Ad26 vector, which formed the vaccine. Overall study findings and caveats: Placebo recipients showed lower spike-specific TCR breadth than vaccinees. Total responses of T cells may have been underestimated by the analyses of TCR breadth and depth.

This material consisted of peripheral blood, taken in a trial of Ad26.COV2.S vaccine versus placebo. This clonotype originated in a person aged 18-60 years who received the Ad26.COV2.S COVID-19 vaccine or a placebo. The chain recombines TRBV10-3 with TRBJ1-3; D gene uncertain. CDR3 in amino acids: CATGPSGNTIYF. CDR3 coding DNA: TGTGCCACGGGCCCTTCTGGAAACACCATATATTTT.